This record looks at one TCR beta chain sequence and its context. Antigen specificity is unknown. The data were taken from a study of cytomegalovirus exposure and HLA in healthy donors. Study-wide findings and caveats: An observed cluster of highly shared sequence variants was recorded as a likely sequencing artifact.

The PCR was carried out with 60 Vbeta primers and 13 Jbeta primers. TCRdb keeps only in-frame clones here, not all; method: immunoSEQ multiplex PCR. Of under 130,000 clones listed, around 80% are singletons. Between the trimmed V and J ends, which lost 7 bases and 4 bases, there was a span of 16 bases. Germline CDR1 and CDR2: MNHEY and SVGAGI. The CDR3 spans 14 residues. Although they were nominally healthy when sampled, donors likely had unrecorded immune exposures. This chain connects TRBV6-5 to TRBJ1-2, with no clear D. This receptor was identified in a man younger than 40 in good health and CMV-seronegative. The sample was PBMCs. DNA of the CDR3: TGTGCCAGCACCCCAGGCAACACGCGCTATGGCTACACCTTC. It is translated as CASTPGNTRYGYTF.